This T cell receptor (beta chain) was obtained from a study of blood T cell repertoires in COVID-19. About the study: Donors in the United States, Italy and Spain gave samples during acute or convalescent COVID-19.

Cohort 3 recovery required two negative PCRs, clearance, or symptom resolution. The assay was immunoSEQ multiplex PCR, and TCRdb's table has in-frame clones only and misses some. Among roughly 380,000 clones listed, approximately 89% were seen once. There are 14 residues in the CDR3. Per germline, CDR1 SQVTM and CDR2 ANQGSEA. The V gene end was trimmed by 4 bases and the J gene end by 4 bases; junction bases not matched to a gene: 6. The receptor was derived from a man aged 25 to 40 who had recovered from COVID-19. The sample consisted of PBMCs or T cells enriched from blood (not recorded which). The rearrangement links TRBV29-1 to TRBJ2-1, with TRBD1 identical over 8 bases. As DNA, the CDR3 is TGCAGCGTTGGAGGGACAGGAAATTACAATGAGCAGTTCTTC. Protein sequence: CSVGGTGNYNEQFF.